What follows are 14 T cell receptor beta chains derived from one specimen sequenced in a study of shared clonotypes between healthy human individuals. Profiled with immunoSEQ multiplex PCR; TCRdb holds only in-frame clones, not every one. The table includes about 2.2 million clones, around 93% detected once. Terminally differentiated effector memory CD45RA+ cells were left out of the naive CD8 fraction, which was CD45RO-negative and positively selected for CCR7. The material sequenced was naive CD8+ T cells from PBMCs. The receptor set was obtained from a man younger than 35 in good health. Some clones in this sample may be carry-over from other donors' samples.

This chain uses TRBV5-6 with TRBJ2-2; no definite D call. V was pared by 2 bases and J by 1 base, with 12 bases between. The CDR3 has 16 amino acids. The germline gives CDR1 SGHDT, CDR2 YYEEEE. The CDR3 coding sequence is TGTGCCAGCAGCTTTGGTAGGGCTAGGAACACCGGGGAGCTGTTTTTT. Encoded protein: CASSFGRARNTGELFF.

This sequence joins TRBV4-1 and TRBJ2-7; 7 bases match TRBD1. This CDR3 is built from 13 residues. The V segment lost 4 bases and the J segment 3 bases; nucleotides outside the gene matches: 3. The germline V gene encodes CDR1 MGHRA and CDR2 YSYEKL. The DNA of the CDR3 is TGCGCCAGCAGCCTGGACAGGAACTACGAGCAGTACTTC. This codes for CASSLDRNYEQYF.

This clone was seen only once. This same CDR3 is encoded by further DNA sequences in the sample. The chain combines TRBV15 with TRBJ1-5; a weak D match, TRBD1 (5 bases). The V gene lost 0 bases and the J gene lost 3 bases, with 9 bases spanning the gap. There are 15 residues in the CDR3. Germline loops: CDR1 LNHNV, CDR2 YYDKDF (reference sequence). DNA of the CDR3: TGTGCCACCAGCAGAGATCGGGGGGTCAATCAGCCCCAGCATTTT. It encodes CATSRDRGVNQPQHF.

The chain has TRBV4-1 and TRBJ1-2, with TRBD1 matching over 9 bases. The germline gives CDR1 MGHRA, CDR2 YSYEKL. The CDR3 consists of 14 residues. After removal of 4 bases from V and 8 bases from J, the junction contained 8 bases not matched to a gene. CDR3 bases: TGCGCCAGCAGCCTCGTGGGACAGGGCGTAGGCTACACCTTC. Encoded protein: CASSLVGQGVGYTF.

CDR3 residues: CASSPVKQGAFSSGYTF. Here the CDR3 DNA reads TGTGCCAGCAGTCCAGTTAAGCAGGGGGCTTTCTCTTCTGGCTACACCTTC. V usage is TRBV28 and J usage is TRBJ1-2, with 8 bases identical to TRBD1. The CDR3 extends over 17 amino acids. V trimming: 5 bases; J trimming: 7 bases; junction bases outside the gene matches: 18. In germline, CDR1 is MDHEN, CDR2 SYDVKM.

The V and J genes are TRBV2 and TRBJ1-2, with D unclear. Germline V gives CDR1 SNHLY, CDR2 FYNNEI. The CDR3 has 13 residues. Trimming shortened V by 2 bases and J by 5 bases, and 9 bases separated the two germline ends. CDR3: CASSEYLGYGYTF. The DNA of the CDR3 is TGTGCCAGCAGTGAATATTTGGGTTATGGCTACACCTTC.

The V gene is TRBV5-1, the J gene TRBJ2-2; the D gene is possibly TRBD1 (7 bases). V shed 4 bases and J shed 6 bases, with 16 bases lying between them. Germline-derived CDR1 and CDR2 are SGHRS and YFSETQ. This CDR3 comprises 15 residues. In nucleotides, the CDR3 is TGCGCCAGCAGCCCCCGGGACAGCGGGTCCGGGGAGCTGTTTTTT. The encoded protein is CASSPRDSGSGELFF.

V gene TRBV29-1 combines with J gene TRBJ2-5, with a possible D match to TRBD2 (5 bases). The V gene lost 6 bases and the J gene lost 7 bases, with 15 bases spanning the gap. This CDR3 has 12 amino acids. CDR1 is SQVTM and CDR2 is ANQGSEA in the germline V gene. The CDR3 loop reads CSVPAGLGTQYF. CDR3 DNA sequence: TGCAGCGTGCCTGCGGGTTTAGGGACCCAGTACTTC.

The chain combines TRBV13 with TRBJ2-3; TRBD2 agrees at 10 bases. This CDR3 comprises 17 residues. Germline lookup yields CDR1 PRHDT and CDR2 FYEKMQ (reference sequence). V trimming: 5 bases; J trimming: 2 bases; junction bases outside the gene matches: 10. CDR3 residues: CASSILRSGRVTDTQYF. In DNA form, the CDR3 reads TGTGCCAGCAGCATACTCCGAAGCGGGAGGGTCACAGATACGCAGTATTTT.

The chain uses TRBV9 and TRBJ2-7, with D perhaps TRBD2 (6 bases). Between the trimmed V and J ends, which lost 4 bases and 3 bases, there was a span of 20 bases. This CDR3 spans 16 amino acids. Looked up from germline, CDR1 is SGDLS and CDR2 is YYNGEE. In DNA, the CDR3 is TGTGCCAGCAGCCAAGGAGGGACCCCAGAATTCTACGAGCAGTACTTC. This sequence encodes CASSQGGTPEFYEQYF.

The CDR3 bases are TGTGCCAGCAGCTTAAACCCCGGGACAGGGTCCTACGAGCAGTACTTC. This codes for CASSLNPGTGSYEQYF. This chain uses TRBV11-2 with TRBJ2-7; 9 bases agree with TRBD1. The CDR3 covers 16 residues. V gave up 2 bases and J gave up 1 base; unmatched junction bases: 6. Per germline, CDR1 SGHAT and CDR2 FQNNGV.

The genes are TRBV7-9 and TRBJ1-1, with D perhaps TRBD1 (6 bases). CDR1 and CDR2 (germline): SEHNR, FQNEAQ (reference sequence). The CDR3 is made up of 15 amino acids. Trimming removed 5 bases from V and 4 bases from J, with 17 bases in between. The CDR3 here is CASSHRGGESTEAFF. CDR3 bases: TGTGCCAGCAGCCACCGTGGGGGCGAGAGCACTGAAGCTTTCTTT. Using reference TRBV7-9 and TRBJ1-1 for the parts outside the CDR3, the full variable domain is DTGVSQNPRHKITKRGQNVTFRCDPISEHNRLYWYRQTLGQGPEFLTYFQNEAQLEKSRLLSDRFSAERPKGSFSTLEIQRTEQGDSAMYLCASSHRGGESTEAFFGQGTRLTVV.

The chain is built from TRBV27 and TRBJ2-7; D not resolved. Trimming left V 6 bases short and J 4 bases short, with 13 bases between. This CDR3 has 13 residues. From germline, CDR1 is MNHEY and CDR2 SMNVEV (reference sequence). The CDR3, as DNA: TGTGCCAGCAGCAGCGTGACTGCGTACGAGCAGTACTTC. The encoded protein is CASSSVTAYEQYF.

The gene calls are TRBV20-1 and TRBJ2-7; 7 bases line up with TRBD1. The CDR3 spans 11 residues. V lost 7 bases, J lost 4 bases, and 4 bases stayed unmatched. CDR1 is DFQATT and CDR2 is SNEGSKA in the germline V gene (reference sequence). CDR3 amino acids: CSGSRGYEQYF. Here the CDR3 DNA reads TGCAGTGGTTCCAGGGGGTACGAGCAGTACTTC.